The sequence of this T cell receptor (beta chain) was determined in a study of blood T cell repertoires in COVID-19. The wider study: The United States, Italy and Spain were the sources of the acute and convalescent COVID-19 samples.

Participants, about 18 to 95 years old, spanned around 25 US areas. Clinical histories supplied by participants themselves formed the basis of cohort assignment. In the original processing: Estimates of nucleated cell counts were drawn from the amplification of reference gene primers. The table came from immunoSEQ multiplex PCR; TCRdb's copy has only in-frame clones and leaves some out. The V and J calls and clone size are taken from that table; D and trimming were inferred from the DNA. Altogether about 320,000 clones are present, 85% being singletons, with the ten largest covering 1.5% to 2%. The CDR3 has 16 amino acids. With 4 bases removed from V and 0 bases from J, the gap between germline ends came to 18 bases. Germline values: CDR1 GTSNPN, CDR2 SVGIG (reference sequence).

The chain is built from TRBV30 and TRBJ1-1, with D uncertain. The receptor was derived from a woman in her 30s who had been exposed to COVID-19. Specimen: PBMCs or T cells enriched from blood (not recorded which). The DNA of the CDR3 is TGTGCCTGGAAAACGCGGAGCACGAGTTTGAACACTGAAGCTTTCTTT. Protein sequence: CAWKTRSTSLNTEAFF.